What follows is one TCR beta chain and its context. This specimen belongs to a study of blood T cell repertoires in COVID-19. The wider study: Samples representing acute and convalescent COVID-19 were sourced from the United States, Italy and Spain.

Repertoires were generated with immunoSEQ multiplex PCR, while TCRdb's copy carries only in-frame clones and drops some. The sample includes more than 300,000 clones, approximately 90% of them seen just once. Seattle-derived patients entered the study during active infection and were followed longitudinally. Material for sequencing was peripheral blood. The origin of this receptor is a woman aged 25 to 39 with COVID-19, enrolled during active disease.

The CDR3 here is CASSREIDTEAFF. The CDR3 region has the DNA TGTGCCAGCAGCCGTGAGATAGACACTGAAGCTTTCTTT. The chain has TRBV5-5 and TRBJ1-1, with D unresolved. Germline V CDR1 and CDR2: SGHKS, YYEKEE (reference sequence). The CDR3 consists of 13 residues. Trimming stripped 4 bases from V and 3 bases from J, with 10 bases between.